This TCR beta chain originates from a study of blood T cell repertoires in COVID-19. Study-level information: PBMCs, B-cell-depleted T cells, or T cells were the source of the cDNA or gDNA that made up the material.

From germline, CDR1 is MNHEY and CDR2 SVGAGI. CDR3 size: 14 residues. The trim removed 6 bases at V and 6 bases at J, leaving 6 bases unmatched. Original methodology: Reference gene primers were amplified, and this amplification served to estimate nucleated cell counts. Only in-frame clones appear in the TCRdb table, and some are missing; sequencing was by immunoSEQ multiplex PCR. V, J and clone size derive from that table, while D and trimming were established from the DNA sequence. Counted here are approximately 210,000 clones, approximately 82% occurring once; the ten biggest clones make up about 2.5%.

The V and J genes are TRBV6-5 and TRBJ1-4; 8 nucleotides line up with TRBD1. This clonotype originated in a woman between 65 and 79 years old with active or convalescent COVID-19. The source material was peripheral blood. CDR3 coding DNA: TGTGCCAGCAGGCGGACAGGGTCGGATGAAAAACTGTTTTTT. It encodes CASRRTGSDEKLFF.